The rows below give T cell receptor beta chains drawn from one sample of a study of neurological immune-mediated disorders. Using its own MiXCR run on the 5' RACE reads, TCRdb lists one record per CDR3 protein. The sample consists of over 45,000 distinct CDR3 sequences, 20% to 30% of them appearing once. Sequenced input: PBMCs. Source of these receptors: a woman between 65 and 79 years old in good health. The CDR3 runs from the conserved cysteine through the conserved F or W. Fields, in order: J gene, CDR3 length, V gene, CDR3 protein.

j_gene: TRBJ2-7; len: 14; v_gene: TRBV12-3/TRBV12-4; CDR3aa: CASSLNSPPSEQYF
j_gene: TRBJ1-2; len: 14; v_gene: TRBV7-8; CDR3aa: CASSLGVRNNGYTF
j_gene: TRBJ2-3; len: 19; v_gene: TRBV6-2/TRBV6-3; CDR3aa: CASSRAGALRAGSTDTQYF
j_gene: TRBJ2-5; len: 14; v_gene: TRBV6-1; CDR3aa: CASRRIPLQETQYF
j_gene: TRBJ2-1; len: 15; v_gene: TRBV5-4; CDR3aa: CASSLAPAGGNEQFF
j_gene: TRBJ2-1; len: 16; v_gene: TRBV7-9; CDR3aa: CASSALTGTPYNEQFF
j_gene: TRBJ2-2; len: 14; v_gene: TRBV6-5; CDR3aa: CASSSGLPGGELFF
j_gene: TRBJ1-5; len: 15; v_gene: TRBV27; CDR3aa: CASSLSGGQDQPQHF
j_gene: TRBJ2-3; len: 15; v_gene: TRBV12-3/TRBV12-4; CDR3aa: CASSPLWGSTDTQYF
j_gene: TRBJ2-5; len: 15; v_gene: TRBV12-3/TRBV12-4; CDR3aa: CASTLGDREVETQYF
j_gene: TRBJ2-2; len: 14; v_gene: TRBV3-1; CDR3aa: CASSQIDCTGELFF
j_gene: TRBJ2-3; len: 15; v_gene: TRBV9; CDR3aa: CASSIPGGGRDTQYF
j_gene: TRBJ2-3; len: 14; v_gene: TRBV20-1; CDR3aa: CSANGEGNRDTQYF
j_gene: TRBJ1-2; len: 13; v_gene: TRBV20-1; CDR3aa: CSARDPGSYGYTF
j_gene: TRBJ2-6; len: 15; v_gene: TRBV19; CDR3aa: CASSTTRSGANVLTF
j_gene: TRBJ2-5; len: 13; v_gene: TRBV5-1; CDR3aa: CASSRTPQETQYF
j_gene: TRBJ1-1; len: 14; v_gene: TRBV12-3/TRBV12-4; CDR3aa: CASNTGDVWTEAFF
j_gene: TRBJ1-5; len: 15; v_gene: TRBV6-5; CDR3aa: CASSYSAVSDQPQHF
j_gene: TRBJ1-1; len: 13; v_gene: TRBV5-1; CDR3aa: CASSLVARGEAFF
j_gene: TRBJ2-1; len: 15; v_gene: TRBV29-1; CDR3aa: CSVGVSGGPYNEQFF
j_gene: TRBJ1-5; len: 14; v_gene: TRBV11-2; CDR3aa: CASSLRTGKTPQHF
j_gene: TRBJ2-7; len: 16; v_gene: TRBV5-1; CDR3aa: CASSPQGGSTSYEQYF
j_gene: TRBJ2-3; len: 14; v_gene: TRBV18; CDR3aa: CASSPKQGTDTQYF
j_gene: TRBJ1-1; len: 13; v_gene: TRBV20-1; CDR3aa: CSARETGATEAFF
j_gene: TRBJ2-2; len: 16; v_gene: TRBV5-1; CDR3aa: CASSLVGRGHTGELFF
j_gene: TRBJ1-1; len: 13; v_gene: TRBV20-1; CDR3aa: CSARKQGRTEAFF
j_gene: TRBJ2-2; len: 16; v_gene: TRBV5-6; CDR3aa: CASSPGGALDTGELFF
j_gene: TRBJ2-7; len: 16; v_gene: TRBV6-6; CDR3aa: CASTFGGVADAYEQYF
j_gene: TRBJ1-2; len: 9; v_gene: TRBV9; CDR3aa: CASSTRDDF
j_gene: TRBJ2-3; len: 15; v_gene: TRBV7-2; CDR3aa: CASSQWASSTDTQYF
j_gene: TRBJ1-1; len: 16; v_gene: TRBV20-1; CDR3aa: CSARDFRGRVNTEAFF
j_gene: TRBJ2-7; len: 15; v_gene: TRBV10-3; CDR3aa: CAISESSEIYYEQYF
j_gene: TRBJ2-1; len: 13; v_gene: TRBV7-2; CDR3aa: CASQRIPYNEQFF
j_gene: TRBJ2-7; len: 14; v_gene: TRBV6-6; CDR3aa: CASSYSTGTYEQYF
j_gene: TRBJ1-1; len: 14; v_gene: TRBV10-3; CDR3aa: CAIAQAGAWTEAFF
j_gene: TRBJ2-1; len: 16; v_gene: TRBV29-1; CDR3aa: CSVAVAGSVGYNEQFF
j_gene: TRBJ1-3; len: 12; v_gene: TRBV6-2/TRBV6-3; CDR3aa: CATRSSGNTIYF
j_gene: TRBJ2-3; len: 13; v_gene: TRBV12-3/TRBV12-4; CDR3aa: CASSFSGQGSQYF
j_gene: TRBJ2-7; len: 14; v_gene: TRBV6-2/TRBV6-3; CDR3aa: CASSQLGQGAQQYF
j_gene: TRBJ2-3; len: 14; v_gene: TRBV5-5; CDR3aa: CASSFGDTDRGQYF
j_gene: TRBJ1-5; len: 17; v_gene: TRBV12-3/TRBV12-4; CDR3aa: CASSLFGTGGFGQPQHF
j_gene: TRBJ2-3; len: 12; v_gene: TRBV10-3; CDR3aa: CAISESVDTQYF
j_gene: TRBJ1-4; len: 13; v_gene: TRBV7-2; CDR3aa: CASSRKGGEKLFF
j_gene: TRBJ2-2; len: 15; v_gene: TRBV3-1; CDR3aa: CASSPRRSTDGELFF
j_gene: TRBJ2-3; len: 13; v_gene: TRBV7-6; CDR3aa: CASSTGLADTQYF
j_gene: TRBJ1-1; len: 13; v_gene: TRBV7-2; CDR3aa: CATSEQSNTEAFF
j_gene: TRBJ1-1; len: 14; v_gene: TRBV5-1; CDR3aa: CASSSDLGSTEAFF
j_gene: TRBJ2-7; len: 14; v_gene: TRBV14; CDR3aa: CASSRRGQTYEQYF
j_gene: TRBJ1-4; len: 22; v_gene: TRBV11-2; CDR3aa: CASSFYICSARRSGRGVEKLFF
j_gene: TRBJ1-1; len: 14; v_gene: TRBV4-1; CDR3aa: CASSQGRSNTEAFF
j_gene: TRBJ1-2; len: 14; v_gene: TRBV20-1; CDR3aa: CSASNPRASDGYTF
j_gene: TRBJ2-2; len: 17; v_gene: TRBV20-1; CDR3aa: CSARAGLVSVNTGELFF
j_gene: TRBJ2-2; len: 12; v_gene: TRBV7-2; CDR3aa: CASRINTGELFF